This T cell receptor beta chain comes out of a study of T-cell memory formation after mild COVID-19. TCRalpha and TCRbeta libraries used 5'RACE with constant-segment primers and UMIs. TCRdb reprocessed the 5' RACE reads via MiXCR and lists one record per CDR3 protein. The table lists a few hundred thousand distinct CDR3 sequences, roughly 10% of them singletons. This clonotype has more than one count but fewer than ten. Its antigen is currently unknown. Overall study findings and caveats: Pre-infection memory harbored some responding clones, suggesting cross-reactive memory joined. Day 15 to 85 contracting clones showed balanced CD4/CD8; later expanders leaned CD4+.

The CDR3 is 13 amino acids. Germline V gene lookup returns CDR1 SGHRS and CDR2 YFSETQ. Trimming removed 4 bases at V and 5 bases at J, with 10 bases between. Input material: PBMCs or a T cell subset sorted from them (not recorded which). The clonotype comes from a man aged 18 to 29 who had mild COVID-19 (a few samples of this study predate the infection). Cell type and time point are not known. The rearrangement joins TRBV5-1 to TRBJ2-1; maybe TRBD1 (5 bases). Written as DNA, the CDR3 is TGCGCCAGCAGCGACAGTCCCGACAATGAGCAGTTCTTC. It translates to CASSDSPDNEQFF.